The present entry profiles one T cell receptor beta chain with its context. The antigen remains undetermined. These data belong to a study of CD8+ T cells in alopecia areata. Whole-study results and caveats: Affected lesional scalp, above all in alopecia totalis/universalis, was more clonal than normal scalp. In scalp, tofacitinib significantly decreased clonality and expanded CD8+ clones among the top 100.

Regarding treatment: oral pan-JAK inhibitor, 5-10 mg twice daily. The germline gives CDR1 MNHEY, CDR2 SMNVEV (reference sequence). There are 13 residues in the CDR3. Trimming removed 5 bases at V and 8 bases at J, with 12 bases between. Sequencing templates came from extracted RNA that was reverse transcribed into cDNA. Measured with immunoSEQ multiplex PCR; TCRdb has only the in-frame clones, and not every one. The sample holds 130,000 or so clones, more than 85% seen once. This TCR was sampled from a human donor with alopecia areata. V gene TRBV27 combines with J gene TRBJ2-2; D is unclear. The sample here was CD8+ T cells sorted from blood, taken at week 4, from a patient treated with tofacitinib. The CDR3 DNA is TGTGCCAGCAGTCTCCTAAATGTAGGGGAGCTGTTTTTT. Protein product: CASSLLNVGELFF.